This T cell receptor (beta chain) is from a study of early T cells in non-severe SARS-CoV-2 infection. Study summary: Bulk RNA isolated from unsorted whole blood underwent sequencing; chains were not paired.

The TCR library protocol attached unique molecular identifiers to the individual cDNA molecules. TCRdb called the 5' RACE reads again in MiXCR, with one record for every CDR3 protein. Of approximately 45,000 distinct CDR3 sequences detected, around 6.1% appear once; the ten largest clones hold over 10%. This clonotype was counted at least ten times. What it binds is unknown. Deletions cut 1 base from V and 7 bases from J, with 19 bases between. Germline V gene data show CDR1 as SGHVS and CDR2 as FQNEAQ. The CDR3 is made up of 16 amino acids. Overall study findings and caveats: Private and CD4 specificities were missed by VDJdb matching, which favored anti-spike CD8 responses.

What was sequenced was whole blood. The sequence came from an adult who was a healthcare worker with PCR-confirmed SARS-CoV-2 infection or an uninfected control (not recorded which). The chain employs TRBV7-8 and TRBJ1-2, with a possible D match to TRBD1 (6 bases). CDR3 sequence reads: CASSLVTTGNFGGYTF. The CDR3 DNA reads as TGTGCCAGCAGCTTAGTCACCACAGGGAATTTTGGTGGCTACACCTTC.